A selection of T cell receptor beta chains follows, all from one sample in a study of beta chain features in type 1 diabetes. Generated by immunoSEQ multiplex PCR, the TCRdb table keeps only in-frame clones and is missing some. The sample holds about 150,000 clones, 6.5% to 9.5% seen once. The sequenced material came from central memory CD4+ T cells from blood. All receptors derive from a woman in her thirties or forties with type 1 diabetes. Each CDR3 is given with its conserved first and last residue. The D gene is left open where the match is weak. The size of a clone is reported for some rows only, either as once, few or many, or as a class for expanded clones.

D gene	V gene	J gene	clone size	CDR3 protein	CDR3 DNA
TRBD1	TRBV13	TRBJ1-1	few	CASSSTGFRTEAFF	TGTGCCAGCAGCTCGACAGGGTTTCGCACTGAAGCTTTCTTT
.	TRBV28	TRBJ2-1	.	CVTREGVGGYNEQFF	TGTGTTACCAGGGAGGGTGTAGGGGGATACAATGAGCAGTTCTTC
TRBD1	TRBV5-4	TRBJ2-7	many	CASSTAGTEIYEQYF	TGTGCCAGCAGCACTGCCGGGACAGAGATCTACGAGCAGTACTTC
TRBD1	TRBV14	TRBJ2-1	few	CASSQGTGRWQFF	TGTGCCAGCAGCCAGGGGACAGGGAGGTGGCAGTTCTTC
TRBD1	TRBV7-2	TRBJ2-5	few	CASSSSPGQGRETQYF	TGTGCCAGCAGCTCCTCCCCGGGACAGGGGCGAGAGACCCAGTACTTC
TRBD1	TRBV27	TRBJ1-3	few	CASSLRTGAGNTIYF	TGTGCCAGCAGCTTAAGGACAGGGGCTGGAAACACCATATATTTT
TRBD2	TRBV5-1	TRBJ2-2	few	CASSTSGGTGELFF	TGCGCCAGCAGCACTAGCGGGGGCACCGGGGAGCTGTTTTTT
TRBD2	TRBV29-1	TRBJ2-7	.	CSVAPTSGKYEQYF	TGCAGCGTTGCCCCGACTAGCGGGAAGTACGAGCAGTACTTC
TRBD1	TRBV27	TRBJ2-7	many	CASAGTGARRQYF	TGTGCCAGCGCTGGGACAGGGGCTCGGCGGCAGTACTTC
.	TRBV28	TRBJ1-4	few	CASSPVSGRQKLFF	TGTGCCAGCAGTCCGGTCTCAGGGAGGCAGAAACTGTTTTTT
.	TRBV5-1	TRBJ1-1	many	CASSSSRGTDTEAFF	TGCGCCAGCAGCTCTTCTAGGGGTACGGACACTGAAGCTTTCTTT
TRBD1	TRBV19	TRBJ1-2	.	CASRIRDSFYGYTF	TGTGCCAGTAGGATCCGGGACAGCTTCTATGGCTACACCTTC
TRBD1	TRBV11-2	TRBJ2-5	many	CATTGKETQYF	TGTGCCACGACAGGGAAAGAGACCCAGTACTTC
TRBD1	TRBV6-1	TRBJ1-5	few	CASTEDRGGQPQHF	TGTGCCAGCACAGAGGACAGGGGTGGTCAGCCCCAGCATTTT
.	TRBV6-5	TRBJ1-6	few	CASSYPGRNSPLHF	TGTGCCAGCAGTTACCCAGGGAGGAATTCACCCCTCCACTTT
TRBD2	TRBV7-9	TRBJ2-1	.	CASSRGTNYYNEQFF	TGTGCCAGCAGCCGCGGGACTAACTATTACAATGAGCAGTTCTTC
TRBD1	TRBV30	TRBJ1-1	.	CAWGDRDTEAFF	TGTGCCTGGGGAGACAGGGACACTGAAGCTTTCTTT
TRBD1	TRBV28	TRBJ2-5	few	CASSWRDRGRETQYF	TGTGCCAGCAGTTGGCGGGACAGGGGGCGAGAGACCCAGTACTTC
TRBD2	TRBV4-3	TRBJ2-3	.	CASSPRTSGKSTDTQYF	TGCGCCAGCAGCCCCAGGACTAGCGGGAAGAGCACAGATACGCAGTATTTT
.	TRBV5-1	TRBJ2-7	few	CASSLSDYEQYF	TGCGCCAGCAGCTTGTCAGACTACGAGCAGTACTTC
TRBD1	TRBV28	TRBJ2-2	.	CASSHPEGTATNTGELFF	TGTGCCAGCAGTCACCCCGAGGGGACAGCCACGAACACCGGGGAGCTGTTTTTT
.	TRBV25-1	TRBJ2-1	.	CASSGKWGLPGNEQFF	TGTGCCAGCAGTGGAAAATGGGGACTGCCAGGAAATGAGCAGTTCTTC
TRBD1	TRBV5-1	TRBJ2-1	.	CASSTGQGASNEQFF	TGCGCCAGCAGCACCGGACAGGGGGCTAGTAATGAGCAGTTCTTC
.	TRBV27	TRBJ2-7	.	CASRSQGSYEQYF	TGTGCCAGCAGGTCACAGGGCTCCTACGAGCAGTACTTC
TRBD2	TRBV7-9	TRBJ2-3	few	CASSLEGLAGDTDTQYF	TGTGCCAGCAGCTTAGAAGGGCTAGCGGGGGACACAGATACGCAGTATTTT
.	TRBV18	TRBJ2-4	few	CASSPPQGRGKNIQYF	TGTGCCAGCTCACCACCGCAGGGTCGTGGCAAAAACATTCAGTACTTC
.	TRBV27	TRBJ1-4	.	CASSGQDEKLFF	TGTGCCAGCAGCGGCCAGGATGAAAAACTGTTTTTT
TRBD1	TRBV5-1	TRBJ2-3	few	CASSLADRGTDTQYF	TGCGCCAGCAGCTTGGCCGACAGGGGGACAGATACGCAGTATTTT
.	TRBV7-2	TRBJ1-5	few	CASSLSGGRGQPQHF	TGTGCCAGCAGCTTATCGGGGGGGCGCGGTCAGCCCCAGCATTTT
TRBD1	TRBV15	TRBJ2-2	few	CATSGYGRGRTNTGELFF	TGTGCCACCAGCGGGTATGGCAGGGGGAGAACGAACACCGGGGAGCTGTTTTTT
.	TRBV6-6	TRBJ1-1	many	CASSYSRGAFF	TGTGCCAGCAGTTACTCGCGGGGAGCTTTCTTT